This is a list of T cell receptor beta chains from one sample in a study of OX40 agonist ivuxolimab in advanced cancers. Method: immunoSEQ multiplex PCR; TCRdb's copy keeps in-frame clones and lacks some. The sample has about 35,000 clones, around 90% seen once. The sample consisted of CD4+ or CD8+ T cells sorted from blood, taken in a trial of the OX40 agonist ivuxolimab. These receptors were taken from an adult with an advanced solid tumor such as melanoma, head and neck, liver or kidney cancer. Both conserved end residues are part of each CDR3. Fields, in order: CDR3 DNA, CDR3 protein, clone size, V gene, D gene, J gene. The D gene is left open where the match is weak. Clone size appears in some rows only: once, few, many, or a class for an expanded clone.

CDR3nt: TGTGCCAGCAGGGGAACAGGGGTCGACTACGAGCAGTACTTC
CDR3aa: CASRGTGVDYEQYF
abundance: NA
v_gene: TRBV2
d_gene: TRBD1
j_gene: TRBJ2-7

CDR3nt: TGCGCCAGCAGCCCCGCCGTCCTAGCGGGTTCCTACGAGCAGTACTTC
CDR3aa: CASSPAVLAGSYEQYF
abundance: NA
v_gene: TRBV4-3
d_gene: TRBD2
j_gene: TRBJ2-7

CDR3nt: TGTGCCAGCAGCTTAGGCCTACATATCTACGAGCAGTACTTC
CDR3aa: CASSLGLHIYEQYF
abundance: once
v_gene: TRBV11-2
d_gene: NA
j_gene: TRBJ2-7

CDR3nt: TGTGCCAGCAGTTTCACCCCGCCGGCCGGAAACACCATATATTTT
CDR3aa: CASSFTPPAGNTIYF
abundance: NA
v_gene: TRBV27
d_gene: NA
j_gene: TRBJ1-3

CDR3nt: TGCAGCGTTGAGACCGCGGGGGAGCAGTACTTC
CDR3aa: CSVETAGEQYF
abundance: NA
v_gene: TRBV29-1
d_gene: NA
j_gene: TRBJ2-7

CDR3nt: TGTGCCAGCAGTTTATTCTCCACTAGCGGGAGCGTTGAGCAGTTCTTC
CDR3aa: CASSLFSTSGSVEQFF
abundance: NA
v_gene: TRBV27
d_gene: TRBD2
j_gene: TRBJ2-1

CDR3nt: TGTGCCAGCAGCCCGAATTTCGATGAGCAGTTCTTC
CDR3aa: CASSPNFDEQFF
abundance: NA
v_gene: TRBV7-2
d_gene: NA
j_gene: TRBJ2-1

CDR3nt: TGTGCCAGCAGTGGGTGGACGGGAGAATACGAGCAGTACTTC
CDR3aa: CASSGWTGEYEQYF
abundance: NA
v_gene: TRBV2
d_gene: NA
j_gene: TRBJ2-7

CDR3nt: TGTGCCAGCAGCTCCACCAAGGGGGCTACCTACGAGCAGTACTTC
CDR3aa: CASSSTKGATYEQYF
abundance: NA
v_gene: TRBV13
d_gene: TRBD1
j_gene: TRBJ2-7

CDR3nt: TGTGCCACCGACGGACAGACGTTTCAAGAGACCCAGTACTTC
CDR3aa: CATDGQTFQETQYF
abundance: NA
v_gene: TRBV2
d_gene: NA
j_gene: TRBJ2-5

CDR3nt: TGTGCCAGCAGCTTAGGGGGCGGGAGGTTCTACGAGCAGTACTTC
CDR3aa: CASSLGGGRFYEQYF
abundance: NA
v_gene: TRBV7-6
d_gene: TRBD2
j_gene: TRBJ2-7

CDR3nt: TGTGCCACCAGCAGAGTCGGGGGGGCAGAGACCCAGTACTTC
CDR3aa: CATSRVGGAETQYF
abundance: few
v_gene: TRBV15
d_gene: TRBD2
j_gene: TRBJ2-5

CDR3nt: TGTGCCAGCAGCGATGGACAGGGAGACACCGGGGAGCTGTTTTTT
CDR3aa: CASSDGQGDTGELFF
abundance: NA
v_gene: TRBV6-4
d_gene: TRBD1
j_gene: TRBJ2-2

CDR3nt: TGCGCCAGCAGCTTGGTTGGGGGGGACGACGAGCAGTACTTC
CDR3aa: CASSLVGGDDEQYF
abundance: NA
v_gene: TRBV5-1
d_gene: TRBD2
j_gene: TRBJ2-7

CDR3nt: TGCAGTGCCTGGGCCCTAGGTGAGCAGTTCTTC
CDR3aa: CSAWALGEQFF
abundance: NA
v_gene: TRBV20-1
d_gene: NA
j_gene: TRBJ2-1

CDR3nt: TGCAGCGTTGAGGGGACAGGGGGAAAAGAGACCCAGTACTTC
CDR3aa: CSVEGTGGKETQYF
abundance: once
v_gene: TRBV29-1
d_gene: TRBD1
j_gene: TRBJ2-5

CDR3nt: TGTGCCAGTAGTATTAATGCGGGAGGCCTCTACGAGCAGTACTTC
CDR3aa: CASSINAGGLYEQYF
abundance: few
v_gene: TRBV19
d_gene: TRBD2
j_gene: TRBJ2-7

CDR3nt: TGTGCCAGCAGGGAAGGACTAGCGGGAGCCAATGAGCAGTTCTTC
CDR3aa: CASREGLAGANEQFF
abundance: NA
v_gene: TRBV7-6
d_gene: TRBD2
j_gene: TRBJ2-1

CDR3nt: TGTTCTGCTTGCGACGAGCAGTACTTC
CDR3aa: CSACDEQYF
abundance: NA
v_gene: TRBV27
d_gene: NA
j_gene: TRBJ2-7

CDR3nt: TGTGCCAGCAGTACAGGGTACGAGCAGTACTTC
CDR3aa: CASSTGYEQYF
abundance: NA
v_gene: TRBV6-1
d_gene: NA
j_gene: TRBJ2-7

CDR3nt: TGTGCCAGCAGCAGACCCCAGGGGCGGGGCAATCAGCCCCAGCATTTT
CDR3aa: CASSRPQGRGNQPQHF
abundance: NA
v_gene: TRBV28
d_gene: NA
j_gene: TRBJ1-5

CDR3nt: TGTGCCAGCAGCTTCCGGGAATCAAGACTAGGACAGGGAGACCACGAGCAGTACTTC
CDR3aa: CASSFRESRLGQGDHEQYF
abundance: once
v_gene: TRBV5-6
d_gene: TRBD1
j_gene: TRBJ2-7

CDR3nt: TGTGCCAGCAGCCCACTAGCGGGAGGAGTCAATGAGCAGTTCTTC
CDR3aa: CASSPLAGGVNEQFF
abundance: NA
v_gene: TRBV6-6
d_gene: TRBD2
j_gene: TRBJ2-1

CDR3nt: TGTGCCAGTACCGGGCAGGGATCGGCTGAAGCTTTCTTT
CDR3aa: CASTGQGSAEAFF
abundance: once
v_gene: TRBV19
d_gene: NA
j_gene: TRBJ1-1

CDR3nt: TGTGCCACCAGACGGGGGACTGAAGCTTTCTTT
CDR3aa: CATRRGTEAFF
abundance: NA
v_gene: TRBV19
d_gene: NA
j_gene: TRBJ1-1

CDR3nt: TGTGCCAGCAGCTGGAGCGGGAGCATAGGTAGCGGGGTTACCTACGAGCAGTACTTC
CDR3aa: CASSWSGSIGSGVTYEQYF
abundance: NA
v_gene: TRBV11-2
d_gene: TRBD2
j_gene: TRBJ2-7

CDR3nt: TGTGCCAGCAGCCGTACCCCCTACGAGCAGTACTTC
CDR3aa: CASSRTPYEQYF
abundance: NA
v_gene: TRBV7-9
d_gene: NA
j_gene: TRBJ2-7

CDR3nt: TGTGCCAGTAGTATAGGGAGAAACTCCTACAATGAGCAGTTCTTC
CDR3aa: CASSIGRNSYNEQFF
abundance: NA
v_gene: TRBV19
d_gene: NA
j_gene: TRBJ2-1

CDR3nt: TGCGCCAGCAGCCAAGATGGGTTTAGGGAGCTGTTTTTT
CDR3aa: CASSQDGFRELFF
abundance: NA
v_gene: TRBV4-3
d_gene: NA
j_gene: TRBJ2-2

CDR3nt: TGTGCCAGCAGCTTTAGTACAGGCCATACGGACACCGGGGAGCTGTTTTTT
CDR3aa: CASSFSTGHTDTGELFF
abundance: once
v_gene: TRBV13
d_gene: NA
j_gene: TRBJ2-2

CDR3nt: TGTGCCAGCAGCGTAGGGGCTCTAACCGGGGATGAGCAGTTCTTC
CDR3aa: CASSVGALTGDEQFF
abundance: NA
v_gene: TRBV9
d_gene: NA
j_gene: TRBJ2-1

CDR3nt: TGCGCCAGCAGCCAAGTACATATAGAGGGGAGGAACACAGATACGCAGTATTTT
CDR3aa: CASSQVHIEGRNTDTQYF
abundance: NA
v_gene: TRBV4-1
d_gene: NA
j_gene: TRBJ2-3

CDR3nt: TGTGCCAGCAGCGCCAGGGAAACCGGGGAGCTGTTTTTT
CDR3aa: CASSARETGELFF
abundance: NA
v_gene: TRBV9
d_gene: NA
j_gene: TRBJ2-2

CDR3nt: TGTGCCAGCAGCTTCCCGGGGGCCAACACCGGGGAGCTGTTTTTT
CDR3aa: CASSFPGANTGELFF
abundance: NA
v_gene: TRBV7-9
d_gene: NA
j_gene: TRBJ2-2

CDR3nt: TGCGCCAGCAGCTTGGTAGCCCTCTACAATGAGCAGTTCTTC
CDR3aa: CASSLVALYNEQFF
abundance: NA
v_gene: TRBV5-1
d_gene: NA
j_gene: TRBJ2-1

CDR3nt: TGTGCCAGCAGTTCACCGCGAGACAGACCCACCGGGGAGCTGTTTTTT
CDR3aa: CASSSPRDRPTGELFF
abundance: NA
v_gene: TRBV6-6
d_gene: NA
j_gene: TRBJ2-2

CDR3nt: TGTGCCAGCAGCTCCCTCGCAGGGGGCGAAGGCTACACCTTC
CDR3aa: CASSSLAGGEGYTF
abundance: NA
v_gene: TRBV7-9
d_gene: TRBD1
j_gene: TRBJ1-2

CDR3nt: TGTGCCAGCAGCTTGTTTTGGGGCAATCAGCCCCAGCATTTT
CDR3aa: CASSLFWGNQPQHF
abundance: NA
v_gene: TRBV5-5
d_gene: NA
j_gene: TRBJ1-5

CDR3nt: TGCGCCAGCAGCTTGTTCCAGCGGGAGCATTGTGGGGAGCTGTTTTTT
CDR3aa: CASSLFQREHCGELFF
abundance: NA
v_gene: TRBV5-1
d_gene: TRBD2
j_gene: TRBJ2-2

CDR3nt: TGTGCCAGCAGCTGGACTAGCGGGGGGGACGATACGCAGTATTTT
CDR3aa: CASSWTSGGDDTQYF
abundance: NA
v_gene: TRBV27
d_gene: TRBD2
j_gene: TRBJ2-3

CDR3nt: TGTGCCAGCAGCAAGGGACATTACAATGAGCAGTTCTTC
CDR3aa: CASSKGHYNEQFF
abundance: NA
v_gene: TRBV2
d_gene: NA
j_gene: TRBJ2-1

CDR3nt: TGTGCCATCAGTGGAGCGGGAGAAACCGACAATGAGCAGTTCTTC
CDR3aa: CAISGAGETDNEQFF
abundance: once
v_gene: TRBV10-3
d_gene: TRBD2
j_gene: TRBJ2-1

CDR3nt: TGTGCCAGCAGCTTAGCTATCTTCCCTGAAGCTTTCTTT
CDR3aa: CASSLAIFPEAFF
abundance: NA
v_gene: TRBV11-2
d_gene: NA
j_gene: TRBJ1-1

CDR3nt: TGCGCCAGCAGCCAAGAACCCCCCCCAGGGCTCGAGCAGTACTTC
CDR3aa: CASSQEPPPGLEQYF
abundance: NA
v_gene: TRBV4-1
d_gene: NA
j_gene: TRBJ2-7

CDR3nt: TGTGCCAGCAGCTATGCGGGACCCACCGGGGAGCTGTTTTTT
CDR3aa: CASSYAGPTGELFF
abundance: NA
v_gene: TRBV7-3
d_gene: NA
j_gene: TRBJ2-2

CDR3nt: TGTGCCAGCAGCTTAGCGGGCTGGGGCTTCTCCTACAATGAGCAGTTCTTC
CDR3aa: CASSLAGWGFSYNEQFF
abundance: NA
v_gene: TRBV7-8
d_gene: NA
j_gene: TRBJ2-1

CDR3nt: TGTGCCAGCGGATCCCTGACGGGCACAGATACGCAGTATTTT
CDR3aa: CASGSLTGTDTQYF
abundance: NA
v_gene: TRBV13
d_gene: NA
j_gene: TRBJ2-3

CDR3nt: TGTGCCAGCAGCTTACGGGAATCCGCTTTCTTT
CDR3aa: CASSLRESAFF
abundance: NA
v_gene: TRBV11-3
d_gene: NA
j_gene: TRBJ1-1

CDR3nt: TGTGCCAGCAGCAAAGGAGGCGGGAAGAGAATGAATGAGCAGTTCTTC
CDR3aa: CASSKGGGKRMNEQFF
abundance: NA
v_gene: TRBV21-1
d_gene: NA
j_gene: TRBJ2-1

CDR3nt: TGTGCCAGCACTCCGTCATGGCTCACATACGAGCAGTACTTC
CDR3aa: CASTPSWLTYEQYF
abundance: NA
v_gene: TRBV6-5
d_gene: NA
j_gene: TRBJ2-7

CDR3nt: TGTGCCAGCAGCCATATAGGCGGGAGTGAGACCCAGTACTTC
CDR3aa: CASSHIGGSETQYF
abundance: NA
v_gene: TRBV7-8
d_gene: TRBD2
j_gene: TRBJ2-5

CDR3nt: TGTGCCACCGGTGCGGGGGCTTACAATGAGCAGTTCTTC
CDR3aa: CATGAGAYNEQFF
abundance: once
v_gene: TRBV15
d_gene: NA
j_gene: TRBJ2-1

CDR3nt: TGTGCCAGCAGTTCCTCAGGGGGGGAGAGCTCCTACGAGCAGTACTTC
CDR3aa: CASSSSGGESSYEQYF
abundance: NA
v_gene: TRBV5-6
d_gene: NA
j_gene: TRBJ2-7

CDR3nt: TGTGCCAGCAGCGTAGTGGGTGACGCAGCTGAAAAACTGTTTTTT
CDR3aa: CASSVVGDAAEKLFF
abundance: once
v_gene: TRBV9
d_gene: NA
j_gene: TRBJ1-4

CDR3nt: TGTGCCAGCAAAGTTACGGGACAGGGGCAAAACGAGCAGTACTTC
CDR3aa: CASKVTGQGQNEQYF
abundance: NA
v_gene: TRBV27
d_gene: TRBD1
j_gene: TRBJ2-7